This TCR beta chain is drawn from a study of T cells in Graves' hyperthyroidism and ophthalmopathy. The study's findings and limits: The majority of expanded thyroid clonotypes above 0.001 also appeared in blood.

Using RNA transcripts as the source, TCR beta CDR3 regions were amplified. RT-PCR in the first round (using the HTBI primer set) targeted the TCR CDR3. TCRdb used MiXCR to reprocess the multiplex PCR reads, holding one entry per CDR3 protein. The sample has 500,000 to 800,000 distinct CDR3 sequences, 45% seen once. As to this clonotype: Its target is not known.

Deletions cut 2 bases from V and 5 bases from J, with 7 bases between. Germline V CDR1 and CDR2: LNHDA, SQIVND (reference sequence). The CDR3 is 13 residues long. The study excluded patients with uncontrolled infection, other autoimmune disease, pregnancy or lactation. Sequencing input: peripheral blood or thyroid tissue (not recorded which). The chain combines TRBV19 with TRBJ2-1; the D call may be TRBD1 or TRBD2 (5 bases each). The source of this sequence is an adult man with Graves' disease, either hyperthyroidism or ophthalmopathy (not recorded which). DNA of the CDR3: TGTGCCAGTAGTATACGGGGACACAATGAGCAGTTCTTC. Translating gives CASSIRGHNEQFF.